This T cell receptor beta chain came from a study of T cell responses to AZD1222 COVID-19 vaccine. Study-level findings and limits: Baseline serostatus was positive in only a handful of AZD1222 recipients.

Regarding this clone: Its antigen is currently unknown.

Second-dose recipients at about 4 or about 12 weeks were treated as one pooled group. From germline, CDR1 is SGHDT and CDR2 YYEEEE. The junction had 2 bases not matched to a gene; V was cut back by 5 bases and J by 6 bases. The CDR3 sequence is 13 residues long. Some clones are missing from TCRdb's copy, which holds only in-frame ones; the method was immunoSEQ multiplex PCR. The table includes 95,000 to 150,000 clones, 85% to 95% detected once. Sequenced here: peripheral blood, sampled 28 days after the second AZD1222 dose. This chain connects TRBV5-6 to TRBJ2-7; 13 bases line up with TRBD2. This TCR derives from an adult who received the AZD1222 COVID-19 vaccine. In nucleotides, the CDR3 is TGTGCCAGCAGGGGACTAGCGGGATCCGAGCAGTACTTC. Translating gives CASRGLAGSEQYF.